This TCR beta chain came from a study of CD8+CD57+ T cells in acquired aplastic anemia (dated 2018 in TCRdb). Concerning the study at large: DNA extracted from sorted CD4+ and CD8+ cells had a mean of approximately 3.3 ug, with a range of about 0.19 to 27.4 ug. A CD8+CD57+ expansion meant a frequency higher than the mean frequency seen in healthy subjects.

A remark on this clonotype: Its antigen is currently not known. There are no base qualities to consult, and no much larger clone falls within one base.

Genomic DNA served as template for TCR beta VDJ combination and CDR3 sequence profiling. An Illumina HiSeq 2000 was used for TCR repertoire sequencing. The original methods were these. TRBV/TRBJ rearrangement plots, CDR3 size and DJ length profiles, and Simpson's diversity index were used to assess repertoires. The most abundant DNA sequence in the deep sequencing data was taken as the immunodominant clone. CDR3 amino acid sequences were screened for sharing across subjects and were compared with published repertoires and the VDJdb database. The public reads were run again by TCRdb, first through fastp at Q25 and then through MiXCR, and only productive beta chains were kept. Rows are combined by CDR3 protein, so each entry shows the most common genes and DNA. V and J calls and clone size were set by TCRdb, not the authors. A total of 200,000 or so distinct CDR3 sequences appear in this sample, roughly 50% of them only once. The ten largest account for about 20% of the sample.

Results and caveats for the whole study, not just this receptor: No significant difference in CD8+ Simpson's diversity was found between patients and healthy controls (P=0.060). Some 30 CD8+ CDR3 sequences were shared between patients and controls but appeared highly expressed in patients and within their immunodominant clones.

Reading from cysteine to phenylalanine, the CDR3 counts 14 amino acids. Only the CDR3 part of the read is kept: 42 bases, read in frame from the first base. Between the V and J ends, shortened by 3 bases and 4 bases respectively, the junction contains 13 bases. As encoded in the germline V gene, CDR1 is SGDLS while CDR2 is YYNGEE. Patients chosen for sequencing had shown expansion of CD8+CD57+ cells by flow cytometry. Every patient had severe acquired aplastic anemia, diagnosed using the International Study of Aplastic Anemia and Agranulocytosis and Camitta criteria. No therapy had been received by the patients at the time of blood sampling. In the study, sorted CD4+ and CD8+ blood T cells from patients with severe aplastic anemia and from healthy subjects underwent deep sequencing of TCR repertoires. In the USA, patient enrollment took place under clinicaltrials.gov protocols 00001620, 01623167, 00001397, 00071045, 00081523 and 00961064. Ficoll-Paque density gradient centrifugation was used to isolate peripheral blood mononuclear cells. Before DNA extraction, CD4+ and CD8+ T cells were sorted with FACS or magnetic beads.

The receptor comes from a human donor with aplastic anemia. Sequenced sample: sorted CD4+, CD8+, or CD8+CD57+ T cells (not recorded which) from PBMCs. The chain was built from TRBV9 and TRBJ1-2; the D segment could be TRBD1, given 6 matching bases. The DNA sequence is as follows: TGTGCCAGCAGCGCTGTCACAGGGCTCTATGGCTACACCTTC. It translates to CASSAVTGLYGYTF. The CDR3, completed at both ends by the reference TRBV9 and TRBJ1-2 genes, gives the full variable domain DSGVTQTPKHLITATGQRVTLRCSPRSGDLSVYWYQQSLDQGLQFLIQYYNGEERAKGNILERFSAQQFPDLHSELNLSSLELGDSALYFCASSAVTGLYGYTFGSGTRLTVV.